The 18 T cell receptor beta chains reported below all come from one sample, sequenced in a study of T cells after yellow fever vaccination. TCRdb processed the 5' RACE reads anew with MiXCR; each CDR3 protein has one entry. The sample has 70,000 or so distinct CDR3 sequences, about 7.2% seen once. The sequenced sample was CD8+ T cells sorted from PBMCs, obtained approximately 11 days after the first yellow fever vaccination. These receptors all stem from a man younger than 35 who received the YFV17D yellow fever vaccine.

This clonotype was observed a handful of times. V and J are TRBV14 and TRBJ1-1; tentative D call: TRBD1 (5 bases). V lost 7 bases and J 3 bases, leaving 18 bases between the germline ends. CDR1 and CDR2 (germline): SGHDN, FVKESK. The CDR3 is made up of 15 amino acids. The CDR3 DNA follows: TGTGCCAGCACCCCCCGGGTCGGGGGGTACACTGAAGCTTTCTTT. This gives the protein CASTPRVGGYTEAFF.

The J gene is TRBJ2-7, the V gene TRBV11-1; D remains ambiguous. CDR1 and CDR2 (germline): SGHAT, FQDESV (reference sequence). Trimming pared 5 bases from V and 2 bases from J, leaving 16 bases between. The CDR3 extends over 15 amino acids. CDR3 loop: CASSQTLARAYEQYF. CDR3 nucleotide sequence: TGTGCCAGCAGCCAAACCCTGGCGCGAGCCTACGAGCAGTACTTC.

At least ten counts were recorded for this clonotype. The V call is TRBV7-9, the J call TRBJ2-1, with 10 bases aligning to TRBD2. Germline assignment: CDR1 SEHNR and CDR2 FQNEAQ (reference sequence). The CDR3 is 16 residues long. V lost 2 bases to trimming and J lost 4 bases; unmatched junction nucleotides: 5. DNA for the CDR3: TGTGCCAGCAGCTTACCCGGACTAGCGGATTACAATGAGCAGTTCTTC. This sequence encodes CASSLPGLADYNEQFF.

This clonotype was seen repeatedly, ten times or more. The chain links TRBV2 to TRBJ2-3, with D possibly matching TRBD1 (5 bases). Germline-derived CDR1 and CDR2 are SNHLY and FYNNEI. Trimming removed 0 bases at V and 1 base at J, with 5 bases between. This CDR3 comprises 14 residues. The CDR3 loop is CASSEAGGTDTQYF. The CDR3 DNA follows: TGTGCCAGCAGTGAAGCAGGGGGCACAGATACGCAGTATTTT.

This clonotype was counted many times. The J gene is TRBJ2-7, the V gene TRBV6-6, with D unresolved. Trimming removed 2 bases at V and 2 bases at J, with 7 bases between. The germline V gene encodes CDR1 MNHNY and CDR2 SVGAGI (reference sequence). This CDR3 is built from 13 residues. In DNA form, the CDR3 reads TGTGCCAGCAGTTACGCAAATACCTACGAGCAGTACTTC. Its protein product is CASSYANTYEQYF.

Many counts were recorded for this clonotype. The chain has TRBV3-1 and TRBJ2-3; D possibly corresponds to TRBD2 (6 bases). V dropped 0 bases and J dropped 6 bases, with 16 bases sitting between them. The CDR3 loop spans 16 amino acids. In germline, CDR1 is LGHDT, CDR2 YNNKEL (reference sequence). The DNA for the CDR3 is TGTGCCAGCAGCCAAGAATCGTCCGGGAGTGAGGATACGCAGTATTTT. Protein product: CASSQESSGSEDTQYF.

This clonotype was recorded many times. The V call is TRBV7-2, the J call TRBJ2-1; the D is unclear. Trimming cost V 3 bases and J 8 bases, with 14 bases left between them. CDR1 and CDR2 (germline): SGHTA, FQGNSA. This CDR3 contains 14 residues. For the CDR3, the DNA is TGTGCCAGCAGCTTGGAAATAGTCGTCTATGAGCAGTTCTTC. It specifies CASSLEIVVYEQFF.

This clonotype was counted at least ten times. This rearrangement joins TRBV5-1 to TRBJ2-1, with D perhaps TRBD1 or TRBD2 (5 bases each). The CDR3 consists of 16 residues. Germline values: CDR1 SGHRS, CDR2 YFSETQ. V gave up 0 bases and J gave up 0 bases, with 10 bases separating them. The CDR3 sequence: CASSLELGRSYNEQFF. The CDR3 DNA sequence: TGCGCCAGCAGCTTGGAGTTGGGACGCTCCTACAATGAGCAGTTCTTC.

This clonotype occurred many times. V is TRBV6-5 and J is TRBJ2-5, with D unclear. Per the germline V gene, CDR1 is MNHEY and CDR2 is SVGAGI. This CDR3 is built from 15 residues. Between the trimmed V and J ends, which lost 0 bases and 7 bases, there was a span of 15 bases. The CDR3 region has the DNA TGTGCCAGCAGTTACTCGGCTAGTGGGAAGTGGACCCAGTACTTC. It yields the protein CASSYSASGKWTQYF.

There are many counts of this clonotype. J is TRBJ2-7 and V is TRBV28; D gene uncertain. The germline CDR1 and CDR2 sequences are MDHEN and SYDVKM. V was pared by 1 base and J by 3 bases, with 7 bases between. The CDR3 is made up of 13 amino acids. The CDR3 spells CASSLFSNYEQYV. The CDR3 region has the DNA TGTGCCAGCAGTTTATTTTCCAACTACGAGCAGTACGTC.

The genes are TRBV7-9 and TRBJ2-5, with 8 bases aligning to TRBD2. The germline gives CDR1 SEHNR, CDR2 FQNEAQ (reference sequence). J lost 5 bases, V lost 6 bases, and 11 bases had no gene match. The CDR3 is 15 residues long. DNA of the CDR3: TGTGCCAGCAGTCGCGGGAGGAACCGGGGGGAGACCCAGTACTTC. Amino acid sequence: CASSRGRNRGETQYF.

This clonotype has a count of ten or more. The CDR3 spells CASSLDGTAAKNIQYF. The CDR3 region has the DNA TGTGCCAGCAGCTTGGATGGGACAGCAGCCAAAAACATTCAGTACTTC. The chain carries TRBV5-5 and TRBJ2-4; 7 bases map to TRBD1. V dropped 0 bases and J dropped 0; count of bases not matched to a gene: 3. The CDR3 consists of 16 residues. Germline values: CDR1 SGHKS, CDR2 YYEKEE (reference sequence).

There are a few counts of this clonotype. The chain recombines TRBV5-4 with TRBJ1-2; 7 positions match TRBD1. Trimming at V came to 3 bases and at J to 4 bases, leaving 9 bases not matched to a gene. This CDR3 is built from 15 residues. Looked up from germline, CDR1 is SGHNT and CDR2 is YYREEE (reference sequence). The CDR3 region has the DNA TGTGCCAGCAGCTCGATGGTGGGGACAGTCTATGGCTACACCTTC. This encodes CASSSMVGTVYGYTF.

This sequence joins TRBV4-1 and TRBJ1-5, with D maybe TRBD1 (6 bases). The CDR3 loop spans 15 amino acids. Trimming removed 5 bases from V and 4 bases from J, with 15 bases in between. The germline gives CDR1 MGHRA, CDR2 YSYEKL. As DNA, the CDR3 is TGCGCCAGCAGCGCCCAGGGGATGGGGAATCAGCCCCAGCATTTT. Translated, it gives CASSAQGMGNQPQHF.

This CDR3 is CASTASGGYTGELFF. The CDR3 coding sequence is TGCGCCAGCACGGCTAGCGGGGGATACACCGGGGAGCTGTTTTTT. This sequence joins TRBV10-2 and TRBJ2-2; TRBD2 matches at 10 bases. From germline, CDR1 is WSHSY and CDR2 SAAADI. The V segment lost 7 bases and the J segment 3 bases; nucleotides outside the gene matches: 5. The CDR3 consists of 15 residues.

About this clonotype itself: This may come from a read error, since a much larger clone is one base off. The DNA for the CDR3 is TGCGCCAGCAGCCAAGATTTGGGGGAAAAGACTGAAGCTTTCTTT. Its protein is CASSQDLGEKTEAFF. This chain uses TRBV4-3 with TRBJ1-1, with TRBD1 as a possible D gene (5 bases). This CDR3 is built from 15 residues. CDR1 and CDR2 (germline): LGHNA, YSLEER. V lost 0 bases, J lost 5 bases, and 13 bases lay in between.

The V gene is TRBV12-3 or TRBV12-4, the J gene TRBJ2-5; D is uncertain. The CDR3 consists of 13 residues. Trimming took off 3 bases at V and 2 bases at J, with 7 bases between the two ends. CDR3: CASSFRRQETQYF. DNA for the CDR3: TGTGCCAGCAGTTTTCGGAGACAAGAGACCCAGTACTTC.

This clonotype was picked up a small number of times. The chain employs TRBV7-9 and TRBJ1-4, with D possibly matching TRBD1 (6 bases). CDR3 size: 15 residues. The germline gives CDR1 SEHNR, CDR2 FQNEAQ (reference sequence). Between the trimmed V and J ends, which lost 3 bases and 6 bases, there was a span of 14 bases. This CDR3 reads CASSFPQGPDEKLFF. The CDR3 DNA reads TGTGCCAGCAGCTTCCCCCAGGGGCCCGATGAAAAACTGTTTTTT.